This passage covers 3 T cell receptor beta chains from one sample sequenced in a study of CD8+ T cells in alopecia areata. cDNA prepared by RNA extraction and subsequent reverse transcription served as the template for sequencing. Profiling relied on immunoSEQ multiplex PCR, and the TCRdb table lists in-frame clones only, not all of them. This table holds about 99,000 clones, approximately 58% found once. The material sequenced was CD4+ T cells sorted from blood. These receptor sequences come from a human donor in good health.

In the case of this clone: This sample also contains other DNA sequences that code for the same CDR3. The V call is TRBV27, the J call TRBJ2-2; D is uncertain. Germline V gives CDR1 MNHEY, CDR2 SMNVEV (reference sequence). Trimming left V 3 bases short and J 2 bases short, with 1 base between. CDR3 size: 12 residues. The DNA for the CDR3 is TGTGCCAGCAGTTTCAACACCGGGGAGCTGTTTTTT. Protein sequence: CASSFNTGELFF.

This clone was detected a few times. The V call is TRBV6-5, the J call TRBJ2-3, with D possibly TRBD2 on 5 matching bases. The CDR3 runs to 15 residues. Per germline, CDR1 MNHEY and CDR2 SVGAGI. V was shortened by 3 bases and J by 3 bases, with 13 bases between the two germline ends. CDR3: CASSYSGVGTDTQYF. The CDR3 DNA is TGTGCCAGCAGTTATTCCGGGGTGGGTACAGATACGCAGTATTTT.

This clone was detected a few times. V is TRBV9 and J is TRBJ1-6; D remains ambiguous. The CDR3 spans 13 residues. Germline V gene data show CDR1 as SGDLS and CDR2 as YYNGEE. V shed 4 bases and J shed 8 bases, with 10 bases lying between them. The CDR3 loop is CASSPHVDSPLHF. CDR3 in DNA: TGTGCCAGCAGCCCACACGTGGATTCACCCCTCCACTTT.